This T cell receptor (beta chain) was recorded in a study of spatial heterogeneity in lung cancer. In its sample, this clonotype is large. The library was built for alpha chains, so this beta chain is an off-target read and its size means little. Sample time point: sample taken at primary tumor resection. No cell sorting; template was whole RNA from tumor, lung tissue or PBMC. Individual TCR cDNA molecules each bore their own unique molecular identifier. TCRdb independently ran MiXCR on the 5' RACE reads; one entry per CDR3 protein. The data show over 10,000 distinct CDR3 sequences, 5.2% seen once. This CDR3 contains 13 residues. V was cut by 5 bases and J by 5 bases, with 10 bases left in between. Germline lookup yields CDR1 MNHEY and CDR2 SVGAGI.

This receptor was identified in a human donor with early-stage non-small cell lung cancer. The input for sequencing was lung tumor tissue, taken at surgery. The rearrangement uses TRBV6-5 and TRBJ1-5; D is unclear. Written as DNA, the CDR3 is TGTGCCAGCAGTACCGGGATGCATCAGCCCCAGCATTTT. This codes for CASSTGMHQPQHF.